This TCR beta chain was retrieved from a study of CD8 T cells in Susac syndrome. Across the whole study: Treatment at blood withdrawal was none, corticosteroids, or intravenous immunoglobulin alone in Susac syndrome patients. Findings and limits, study-wide: Susac CD8+ cells expanded clonally the most in TEMRA cells and in active patients.

Recently defined diagnostic criteria classed the Susac syndrome patients as definite or probable. A remark on this clonotype: What it recognizes is unknown.

V dropped 7 bases and J dropped 2 bases, with 18 bases sitting between them. CDR1 is MDHEN and CDR2 is SYDVKM in the germline V gene. CDR3 length: 16 residues. A quantity of roughly 0.5 to 1 ug RNA underwent reverse transcription using random hexamers. Across 54 Vbeta and 13 Jbeta, immunoSEQ multiplex PCR amplified TCR beta CDR3. Each CDR3 protein is one row after TCRdb ran MiXCR on the immunoSEQ multiplex PCR reads. This table has around 23,000 distinct CDR3 sequences, around 93% appearing once. Specimen: CD8+ T cells from PBMCs. This sequence joins TRBV28 and TRBJ1-5, with D maybe TRBD1 (5 bases). The receptor comes from a human donor with Susac syndrome. CDR3 nucleotide sequence: TGTGCCAGCACCTTACAGGTTCGTATGGGCAATCAGCCCCAGCATTTT. It codes for CASTLQVRMGNQPQHF.